The 5 T cell receptor beta chains listed next were all sequenced from one sample in a study of cytomegalovirus exposure and HLA in healthy donors. Measured with immunoSEQ multiplex PCR; TCRdb has only the in-frame clones, and not every one. The data contain under 300,000 clones, just over 85% of them singletons. Sequencing was carried out using PBMCs. Receptors were obtained from a woman younger than 35 in good health and CMV-seronegative.

CDR3 protein: CASSLSGTGRNIQYF. Here the CDR3 DNA reads TGTGCCAGCAGTTTATCTGGGACAGGGAGGAACATTCAGTACTTC. The chain has TRBV27 and TRBJ2-4; 9 bases match TRBD1. The CDR3 loop spans 15 amino acids. Germline-derived CDR1 and CDR2 are MNHEY and SMNVEV (reference sequence). V lost 0 bases to trimming and J lost 7 bases; unmatched junction nucleotides: 4.

This chain uses TRBV10-3 with TRBJ1-2; 10 positions agree with TRBD1. This CDR3 is 15 amino acids long. CDR1 and CDR2 (germline): ENHRY, SYGVKD. Trimming took 6 bases from V and 8 from J; bases not matched to a gene: 12. The CDR3 nucleotides read TGTGCCATCAGCGAAAGGGGACAGGGGATCACGGGCTACACCTTC. Protein product: CAISERGQGITGYTF.

The CDR3 loop reads CASSQDYTDGLQETQYF. CDR3 in DNA: TGCGCCAGCAGCCAAGATTATACGGACGGACTCCAAGAGACCCAGTACTTC. The rearrangement joins TRBV4-1 to TRBJ2-5; D is perhaps TRBD2 (5 bases). Germline CDR1 reads MGHRA; CDR2 reads YSYEKL. This CDR3 is built from 17 residues. The V gene lost 0 bases and the J gene lost 1 base, with 15 bases spanning the gap.

The rearrangement links TRBV9 to TRBJ1-2; TRBD1 matches at 7 bases. V shed 0 bases, J shed 0 bases, and the junction held 5 bases outside the gene matches. This CDR3 has 16 amino acids. Germline loops: CDR1 SGDLS, CDR2 YYNGEE. In nucleotides, the CDR3 is TGTGCCAGCAGCGTAGGGGGGCAGGGGGCTAACTATGGCTACACCTTC. Translating it yields CASSVGGQGANYGYTF.

The rearrangement uses TRBV27 and TRBJ2-1, with TRBD2 identical over 10 bases. The CDR3 contains 17 residues. J was trimmed by 4 bases and V by 2 bases; bases with no gene match: 8. In germline, CDR1 is MNHEY, CDR2 SMNVEV (reference sequence). CDR3 protein: CASSLLPGLAFYNEQFF. The CDR3, as DNA: TGTGCCAGCAGTTTACTTCCGGGACTAGCGTTTTACAATGAGCAGTTCTTC.